This TCR beta chain was sequenced in a study of CD8 T cells in ankylosing spondylitis. From the 5' RACE reads, TCRdb called clonotypes with MiXCR, one entry per CDR3 protein. The profile shows about 350,000 distinct CDR3 sequences, approximately 22% of them singletons. Worth noting for this clonotype: Its specificity is unknown.

Overall study results and limits: Significant enrichment of disease-linked clones was reported in matched ankylosing spondylitis synovial fluid.

The CDR3 runs to 13 residues. V was pared by 1 base and J by 5 bases, with 8 bases between. In germline, CDR1 is SGHVS, CDR2 FQNEAQ. The chain employs TRBV7-8 and TRBJ2-5; D is unresolved. The TCR comes from a male donor with ankylosing spondylitis or in good health (not recorded which). Sequencing used blood, either unsorted or a sorted T cell fraction (not recorded which). The CDR3 DNA reads TGTGCCAGCAGCTTAGTTCACTTGGAGACCCAGTACTTC. Protein: CASSLVHLETQYF.